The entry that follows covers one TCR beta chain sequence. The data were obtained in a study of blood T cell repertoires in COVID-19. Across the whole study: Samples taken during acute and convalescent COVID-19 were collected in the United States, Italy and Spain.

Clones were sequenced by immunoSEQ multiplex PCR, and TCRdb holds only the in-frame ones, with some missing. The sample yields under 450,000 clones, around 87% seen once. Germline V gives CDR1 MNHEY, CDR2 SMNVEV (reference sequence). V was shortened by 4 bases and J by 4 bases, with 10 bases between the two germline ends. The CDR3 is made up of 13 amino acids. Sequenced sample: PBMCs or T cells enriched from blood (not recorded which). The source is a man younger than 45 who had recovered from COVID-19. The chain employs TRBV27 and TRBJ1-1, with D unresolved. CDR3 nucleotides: TGTGCCAGCAGTTCCAGGCGTGGCACTGAAGCTTTCTTT. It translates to CASSSRRGTEAFF.